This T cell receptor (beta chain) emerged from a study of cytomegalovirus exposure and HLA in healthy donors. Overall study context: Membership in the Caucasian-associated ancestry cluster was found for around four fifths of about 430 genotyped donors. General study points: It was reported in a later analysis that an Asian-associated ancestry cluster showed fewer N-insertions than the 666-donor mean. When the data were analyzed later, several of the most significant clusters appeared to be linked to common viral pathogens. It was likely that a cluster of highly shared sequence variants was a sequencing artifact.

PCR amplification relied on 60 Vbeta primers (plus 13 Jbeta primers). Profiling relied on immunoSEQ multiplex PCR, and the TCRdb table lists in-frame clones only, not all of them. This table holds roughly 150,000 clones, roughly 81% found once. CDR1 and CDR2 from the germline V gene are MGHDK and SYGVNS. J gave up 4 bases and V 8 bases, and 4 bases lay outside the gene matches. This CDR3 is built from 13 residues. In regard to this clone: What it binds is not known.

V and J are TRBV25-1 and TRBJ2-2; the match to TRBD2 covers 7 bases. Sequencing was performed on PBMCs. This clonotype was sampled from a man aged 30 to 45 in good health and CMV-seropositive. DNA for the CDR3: TGTGCCAGCGAGCGGGACCTCACCGGGGAGCTGTTTTTT. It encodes CASERDLTGELFF. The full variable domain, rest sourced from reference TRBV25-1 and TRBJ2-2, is EADIYQTPRYLVIGTGKKITLECSQTMGHDKMYWYQQDPGMELHLIHYSYGVNSTEKGDLSSESTVSRIRTEHFPLTLESARPSHTSQYLCASERDLTGELFFGEGSRLTVL.